The 12 T cell receptor beta chains given below trace back to one sample, sequenced in a study of regulatory T cells in long-lasting Graves disease. Time point defined: newly diagnosed GD, antithyroid drugs for less than 3 months. Following extraction of RNA from PBMCs, that RNA was used to make the TCR library. To make TCR beta libraries, researchers used iRepertoire HTBI primers and Arm-PCR of CDR3 regions. MiXCR was run by TCRdb on the multiplex PCR reads, yielding one entry per CDR3 protein. Of 400,000 to 500,000 distinct CDR3 sequences listed, 14% to 15% are singletons. The sample was also linked to a second study, of T cells in Graves' hyperthyroidism and ophthalmopathy.

The specimen comprised peripheral blood mononuclear cells (PBMCs), sampled at new diagnosis, from a patient treated with antithyroid drugs. All receptors derive from a woman in her thirties or forties with Graves disease.

This clonotype was counted many times. The CDR3 nucleotides read TGCAGCGTTTTTAACAGGGGTCTTCGCTCCTACGAGCAGTACTTC. This encodes CSVFNRGLRSYEQYF. V usage is TRBV29-1 and J usage is TRBJ2-7, with 7 bases lining up with TRBD1. Germline values: CDR1 SQVTM, CDR2 ANQGSEA. Trimming took 5 bases from V and 0 from J; bases not matched to a gene: 10. This CDR3 spans 15 amino acids.

This clonotype was counted between two and nine times. The chain carries TRBV5-1 and TRBJ1-1; D is possibly TRBD1 (5 bases). The V end was cut by 3 bases, the J end by 4 bases, with 10 bases between. Germline lookup yields CDR1 SGHRS and CDR2 YFSETQ. The CDR3 spans 13 residues. This CDR3 is CASSWDGATEAFF. The CDR3 bases are TGCGCCAGCAGCTGGGACGGGGCCACTGAAGCTTTCTTT.

This clonotype was counted at least ten times. The genes are TRBV28 and TRBJ2-5; TRBD2 agrees at 8 bases. Germline V gene data show CDR1 as MDHEN and CDR2 as SYDVKM. V lost 4 bases to trimming and J lost 0 bases; unmatched junction nucleotides: 19. This CDR3 is 20 amino acids long. CDR3 loop: CASSYPSPYGREVYQETQYF. The CDR3 nucleotides are TGTGCCAGCAGTTATCCGAGCCCTTATGGGCGGGAGGTCTACCAAGAGACCCAGTACTTC.

This clonotype turned up a few times. The germline gene is not matched at one end of the junction; a read error may be the cause. This chain uses TRBV7-6 with TRBJ2-1, with 11 bases aligning to TRBD1. The germline CDR1 and CDR2 sequences are SGHVS and FNYEAQ. The CDR3 consists of 14 residues. The CDR3 is CTSSLGDRGNEQFF. In nucleotides, the CDR3 is TGTACCAGCAGCTTAGGGGACAGGGGGAATGAGCAGTTCTTC.

This clonotype was seen ten or more times. At one end, the junction sequence differs from germline, possibly due to a read error. V usage is TRBV2 and J usage is TRBJ2-5; 11 nucleotides line up with TRBD2. The CDR3 has 15 residues. CDR1 and CDR2 (germline): SNHLY, FYNNEI. The CDR3 region is CASSPPITSGSPPHF. Here the CDR3 DNA reads TGTGCCAGCAGTCCCCCCATTACTAGCGGGAGCCCCCCCCACTTC.

In this sample, this clonotype turned up many times. This sequence joins TRBV12-3 or TRBV12-4 and TRBJ2-2, with 7 bases fitting TRBD1. The V and J ends lost 6 bases and 1 base, in that order; junction bases with no gene match: 20. The CDR3 runs to 20 residues. The CDR3 DNA follows: TGTGCCAGCAGCTTCGGACAGGTCCTAGGGCGGAGCAGGAACACCGGGGAGCTGTTTTTT. Translated: CASSFGQVLGRSRNTGELFF.

In its sample, this clonotype was seen many times. The chain is built from TRBV5-5 and TRBJ2-2; 12 nucleotides line up with TRBD2. This CDR3 comprises 17 residues. The ends lost 3 bases at V and 5 bases at J; junction bases unmatched: 8. Looked up from germline, CDR1 is SGHKS and CDR2 is YYEKEE (reference sequence). The DNA for the CDR3 is TGTGCCAGCAGCTCACGACTAGCGGGAGATTTAACCGGGGAGCTGTTTTTT. It translates to CASSSRLAGDLTGELFF.

This clonotype was detected once. A clone one base away is much larger, so this may be a read error. The chain is built from TRBV3-1 and TRBJ1-4, with TRBD1 identical over 7 bases. Trimming removed 5 bases from V and 3 bases from J; junction bases left unmatched: 9. The length of the CDR3 is 16 residues. From germline, CDR1 is LGHDT and CDR2 YNNKEL (reference sequence). This chain's CDR3 is CASSSLEGAANEKLFF. As DNA, the CDR3 is TGTGCCAGCAGCTCGCTCGAGGGGGCTGCTAATGAAAAACTGTTTTTT.

The genes are TRBV9 and TRBJ2-5, with TRBD2 matching 7 bases. Germline loops: CDR1 SGDLS, CDR2 YYNGEE. V shed 0 bases and J 5 bases; nucleotides not matched to a gene: 7. The CDR3 is 15 amino acids. In nucleotides, the CDR3 is TGTGCCAGCAGCGTAGGCCGGGAGGCCGGGGAGACCCAGTACTTC. Translation gives CASSVGREAGETQYF.

The V call is TRBV3-1, the J call TRBJ2-7, with 13 bases lining up with TRBD2. The CDR3 runs to 18 residues. Germline trimming cut 0 bases from V and 0 bases from J; bases unmatched to any gene: 5. Germline CDR1 is LGHDT and CDR2 is YNNKEL (reference sequence). CDR3 in amino acids: CASSQDMGLAGFSYEQYF. Written as DNA, the CDR3 is TGTGCCAGCAGCCAAGATATGGGACTAGCGGGATTCTCCTACGAGCAGTACTTC.

This clonotype was counted between two and nine times. The rearrangement uses TRBV11-1 and TRBJ2-2, with TRBD1 matching 7 bases. From germline, CDR1 is SGHAT and CDR2 FQDESV (reference sequence). The CDR3 runs to 16 residues. Germline trimming cut 2 bases from V and 6 bases from J; bases unmatched to any gene: 9. The CDR3 bases are TGTGCCAGCAGCTTAACTAGACAGGGCCGGGCCGGGGAGCTGTTTTTT. Its translation: CASSLTRQGRAGELFF.

Notes on this clonotype: This may stem from a read error, because a much larger clone lies one nucleotide away. The DNA of the CDR3 is TGCGCCAGCAGCTTGGGAGGGGGCGATAAACAAGAGACCCAGCACTTC. Residues: CASSLGGGDKQETQHF. V usage is TRBV5-1 and J usage is TRBJ2-5, with 7 bases lining up with TRBD1. This CDR3 contains 16 residues. Germline loops: CDR1 SGHRS, CDR2 YFSETQ. Supplemented by reference TRBV5-1 and TRBJ2-5, the full variable domain reads KAGVTQTPRYLIKTRGQQVTLSCSPISGHRSVSWYQQTPGQGLQFLFEYFSETQRNKGNFPGRFSGRQFSNSRSEMNVSTLELGDSALYLCASSLGGGDKQETQHFGPGTRLLVL.